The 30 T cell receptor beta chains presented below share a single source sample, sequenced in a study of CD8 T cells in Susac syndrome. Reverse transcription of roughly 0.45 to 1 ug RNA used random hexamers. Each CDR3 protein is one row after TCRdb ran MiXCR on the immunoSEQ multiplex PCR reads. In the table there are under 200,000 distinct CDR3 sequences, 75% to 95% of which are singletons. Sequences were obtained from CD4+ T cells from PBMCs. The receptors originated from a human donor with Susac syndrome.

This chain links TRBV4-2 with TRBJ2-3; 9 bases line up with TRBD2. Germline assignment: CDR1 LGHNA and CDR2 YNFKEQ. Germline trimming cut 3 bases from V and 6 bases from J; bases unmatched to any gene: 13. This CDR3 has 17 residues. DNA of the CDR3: TGTGCCAGCAGCCAGGGACATAGCGGGAGTTCTACCGATACGCAGTATTTT. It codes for CASSQGHSGSSTDTQYF.

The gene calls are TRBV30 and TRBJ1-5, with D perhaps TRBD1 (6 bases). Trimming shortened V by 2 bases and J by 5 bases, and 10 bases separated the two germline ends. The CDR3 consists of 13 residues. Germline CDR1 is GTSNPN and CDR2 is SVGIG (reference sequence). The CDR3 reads CAWSTNRDQPQHF. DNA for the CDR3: TGTGCCTGGAGTACTAACAGGGATCAGCCCCAGCATTTT.

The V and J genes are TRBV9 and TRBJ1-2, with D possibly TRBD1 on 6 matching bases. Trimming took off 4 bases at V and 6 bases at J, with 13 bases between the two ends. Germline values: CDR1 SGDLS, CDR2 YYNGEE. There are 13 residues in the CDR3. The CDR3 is CASSLGSGDGYTF. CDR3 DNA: TGTGCCAGCAGCCTTGGGTCAGGGGATGGCTACACCTTC.

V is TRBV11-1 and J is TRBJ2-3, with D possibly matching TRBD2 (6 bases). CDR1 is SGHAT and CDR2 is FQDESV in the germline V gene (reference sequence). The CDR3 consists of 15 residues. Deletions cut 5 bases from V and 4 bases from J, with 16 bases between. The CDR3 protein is CASSIPGGSSDTQYF. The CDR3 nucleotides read TGTGCCAGCAGCATCCCTGGGGGGAGTTCAGATACGCAGTATTTT.

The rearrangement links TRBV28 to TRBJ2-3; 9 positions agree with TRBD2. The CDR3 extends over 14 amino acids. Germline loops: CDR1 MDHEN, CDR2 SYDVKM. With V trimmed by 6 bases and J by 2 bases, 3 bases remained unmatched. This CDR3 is CASSRLADTDTQYF. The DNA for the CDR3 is TGTGCCAGCAGCCGACTAGCGGACACAGATACGCAGTATTTT.

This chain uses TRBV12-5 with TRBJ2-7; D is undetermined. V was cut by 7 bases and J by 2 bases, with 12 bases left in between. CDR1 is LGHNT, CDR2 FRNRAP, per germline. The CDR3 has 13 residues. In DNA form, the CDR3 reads TGTGCTAGTGCTCCGGACGGAACCTACGAGCAGTACTTC. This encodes CASAPDGTYEQYF.

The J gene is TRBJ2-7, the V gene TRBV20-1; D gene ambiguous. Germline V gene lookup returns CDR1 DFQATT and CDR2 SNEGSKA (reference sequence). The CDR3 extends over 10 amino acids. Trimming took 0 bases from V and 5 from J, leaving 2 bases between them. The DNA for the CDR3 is TGCAGTGCTAGAGACCACGAGCAGTACTTC. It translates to CSARDHEQYF.

CDR3 sequence (DNA): TGCGCCAGCAGCTTGCTTGGCCCTGGAAACACCATATATTTT. It translates to CASSLLGPGNTIYF. The V gene is TRBV5-1, the J gene TRBJ1-3; no firm D call. CDR1 and CDR2 from the germline V gene are SGHRS and YFSETQ. The CDR3 runs to 14 residues. The V end lost 1 base, the J end lost 2 bases, and 7 bases lay between the germline ends.

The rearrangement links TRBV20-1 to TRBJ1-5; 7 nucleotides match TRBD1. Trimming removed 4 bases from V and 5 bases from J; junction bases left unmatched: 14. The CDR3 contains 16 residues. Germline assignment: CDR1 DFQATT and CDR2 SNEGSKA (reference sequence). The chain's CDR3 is CSATDGTAQRHQPQHF. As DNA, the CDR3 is TGCAGTGCTACGGATGGGACAGCCCAGAGGCATCAGCCCCAGCATTTT.

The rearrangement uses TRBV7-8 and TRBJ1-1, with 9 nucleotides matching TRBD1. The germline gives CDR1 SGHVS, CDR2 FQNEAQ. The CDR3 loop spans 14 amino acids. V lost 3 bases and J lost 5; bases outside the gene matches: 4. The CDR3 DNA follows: TGTGCCAGCAGCTTTAGACAGGGGGGTACTGAAGCTTTCTTT. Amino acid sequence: CASSFRQGGTEAFF.

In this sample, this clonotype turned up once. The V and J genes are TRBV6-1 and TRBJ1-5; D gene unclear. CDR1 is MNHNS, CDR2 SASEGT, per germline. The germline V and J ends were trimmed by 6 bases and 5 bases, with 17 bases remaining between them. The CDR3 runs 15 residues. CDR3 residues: CASRGMGGPHQPQHF. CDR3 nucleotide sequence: TGTGCCAGCAGGGGGATGGGAGGGCCCCATCAGCCCCAGCATTTT.

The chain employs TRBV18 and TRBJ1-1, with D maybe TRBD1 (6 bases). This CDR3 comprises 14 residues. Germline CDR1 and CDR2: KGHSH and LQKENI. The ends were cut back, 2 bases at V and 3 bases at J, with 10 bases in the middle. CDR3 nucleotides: TGTGCCAGCTCACCAGGGGGCTCGGACACTGAAGCTTTCTTT. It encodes CASSPGGSDTEAFF.

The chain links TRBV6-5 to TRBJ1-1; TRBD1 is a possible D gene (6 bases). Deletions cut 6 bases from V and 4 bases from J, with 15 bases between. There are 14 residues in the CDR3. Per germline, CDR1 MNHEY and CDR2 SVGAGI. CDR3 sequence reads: CASRAGLGGTEAFF. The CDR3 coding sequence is TGTGCCAGCAGAGCCGGACTAGGGGGCACTGAAGCTTTCTTT.

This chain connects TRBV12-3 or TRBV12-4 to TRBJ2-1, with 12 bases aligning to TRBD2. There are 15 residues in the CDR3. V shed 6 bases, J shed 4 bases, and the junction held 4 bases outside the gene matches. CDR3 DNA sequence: TGTGCCAGCAGACTAGCGGGGGGACCTTACAATGAGCAGTTCTTC. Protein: CASRLAGGPYNEQFF.

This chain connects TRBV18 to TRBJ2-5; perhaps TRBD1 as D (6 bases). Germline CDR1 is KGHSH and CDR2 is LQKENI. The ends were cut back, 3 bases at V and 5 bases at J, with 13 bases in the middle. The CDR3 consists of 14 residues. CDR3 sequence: CASSPQRGTETQYF. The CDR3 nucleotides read TGTGCCAGCTCACCTCAAAGGGGGACGGAGACCCAGTACTTC.

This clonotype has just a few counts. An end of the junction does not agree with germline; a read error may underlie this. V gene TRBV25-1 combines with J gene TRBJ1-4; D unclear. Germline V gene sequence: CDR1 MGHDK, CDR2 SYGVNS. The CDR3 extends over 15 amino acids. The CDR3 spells CASSACSVYNEKLFF. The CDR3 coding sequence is TGTGCCAGCAGTGCTTGTTCGGTTTATAATGAAAAATTGTTTTTT.

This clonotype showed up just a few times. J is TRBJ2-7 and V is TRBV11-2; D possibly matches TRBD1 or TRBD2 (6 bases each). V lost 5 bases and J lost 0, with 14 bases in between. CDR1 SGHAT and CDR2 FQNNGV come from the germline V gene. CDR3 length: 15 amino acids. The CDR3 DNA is TGTGCCAGCAGCAAGGGGGGTTCACCCTCCTACGAGCAGTACTTC. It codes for CASSKGGSPSYEQYF.

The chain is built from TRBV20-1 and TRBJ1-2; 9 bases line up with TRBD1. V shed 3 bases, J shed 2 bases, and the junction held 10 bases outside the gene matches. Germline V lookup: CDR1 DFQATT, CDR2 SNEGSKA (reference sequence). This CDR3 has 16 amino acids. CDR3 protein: CSARAGTGIFNYGYTF. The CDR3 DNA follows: TGCAGTGCTAGGGCCGGGACAGGGATCTTCAACTATGGCTACACCTTC.

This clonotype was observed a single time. This CDR3 is CASSPRGPANTGELFF. The DNA of the CDR3 is TGTGCCAGCAGCCCGAGGGGGCCTGCGAACACCGGGGAGCTGTTTTTT. The V gene is TRBV9, the J gene TRBJ2-2, with 7 nucleotides matching TRBD1. The CDR3 runs 16 residues. CDR1 is SGDLS, CDR2 YYNGEE, per germline. Trimming cost V 4 bases and J 0 bases; bases outside gene matches: 6.

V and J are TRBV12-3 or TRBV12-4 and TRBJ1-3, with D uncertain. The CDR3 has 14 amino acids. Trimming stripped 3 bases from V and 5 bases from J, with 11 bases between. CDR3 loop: CASSLGSGRNTIYF. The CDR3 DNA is TGTGCCAGCAGTTTGGGGTCGGGTAGAAACACCATATATTTT.

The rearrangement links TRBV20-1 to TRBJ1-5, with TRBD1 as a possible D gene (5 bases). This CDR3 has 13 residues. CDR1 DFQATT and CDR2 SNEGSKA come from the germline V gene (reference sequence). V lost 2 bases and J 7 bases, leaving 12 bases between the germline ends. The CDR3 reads CSARNSGPQPQHF. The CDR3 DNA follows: TGCAGTGCTAGAAACTCGGGACCCCAGCCCCAGCATTTT.

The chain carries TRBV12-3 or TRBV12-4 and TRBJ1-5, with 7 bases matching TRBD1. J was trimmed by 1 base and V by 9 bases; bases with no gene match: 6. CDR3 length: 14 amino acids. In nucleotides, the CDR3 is TGTGCCAGTCTCAGGGGGGGAAGCAATCAGCCCCAGCATTTT. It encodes CASLRGGSNQPQHF.

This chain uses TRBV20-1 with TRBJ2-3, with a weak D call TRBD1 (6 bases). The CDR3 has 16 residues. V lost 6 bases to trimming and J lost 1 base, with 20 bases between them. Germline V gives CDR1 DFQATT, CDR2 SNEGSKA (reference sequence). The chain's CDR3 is CSATYPAAGGTDTQYF. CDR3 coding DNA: TGCAGTGCAACGTACCCGGCCGCAGGGGGCACAGATACGCAGTATTTT.

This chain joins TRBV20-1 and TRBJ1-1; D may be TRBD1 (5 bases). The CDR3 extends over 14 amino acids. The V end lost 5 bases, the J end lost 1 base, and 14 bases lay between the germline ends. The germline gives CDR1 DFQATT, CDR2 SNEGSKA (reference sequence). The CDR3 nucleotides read TGCAGTGCTTCAGGGAGTAGGCGGAACACTGAAGCTTTCTTT. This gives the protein CSASGSRRNTEAFF.

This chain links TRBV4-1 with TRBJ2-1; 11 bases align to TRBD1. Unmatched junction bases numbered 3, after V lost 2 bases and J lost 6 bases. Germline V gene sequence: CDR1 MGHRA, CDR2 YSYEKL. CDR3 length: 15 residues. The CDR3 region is CASSQHGQGANEQFF. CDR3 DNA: TGCGCCAGCAGCCAACACGGACAGGGGGCCAATGAGCAGTTCTTC.

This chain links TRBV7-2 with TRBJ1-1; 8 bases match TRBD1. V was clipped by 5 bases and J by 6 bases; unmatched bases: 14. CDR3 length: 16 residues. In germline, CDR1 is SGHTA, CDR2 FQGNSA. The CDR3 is CASSEQGVGGGAEAFF. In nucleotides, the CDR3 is TGTGCCAGCAGCGAACAGGGGGTAGGAGGGGGTGCTGAAGCTTTCTTT.

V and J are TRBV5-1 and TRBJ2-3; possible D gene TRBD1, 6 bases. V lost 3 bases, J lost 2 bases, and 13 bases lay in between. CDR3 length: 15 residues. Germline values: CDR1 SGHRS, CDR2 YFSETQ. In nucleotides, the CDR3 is TGCGCCAGCAGCTCTGGGGACACCACCACAGATACGCAGTATTTT. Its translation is CASSSGDTTTDTQYF. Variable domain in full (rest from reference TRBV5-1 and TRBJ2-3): KAGVTQTPRYLIKTRGQQVTLSCSPISGHRSVSWYQQTPGQGLQFLFEYFSETQRNKGNFPGRFSGRQFSNSRSEMNVSTLELGDSALYLCASSSGDTTTDTQYFGPGTRLTVL.

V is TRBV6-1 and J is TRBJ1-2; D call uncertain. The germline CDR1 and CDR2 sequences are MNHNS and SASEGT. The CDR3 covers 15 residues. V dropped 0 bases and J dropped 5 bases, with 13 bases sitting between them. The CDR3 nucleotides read TGTGCCAGCAGTGAAGCGGCAGTGCGACATTATGGCTACACCTTC. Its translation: CASSEAAVRHYGYTF.

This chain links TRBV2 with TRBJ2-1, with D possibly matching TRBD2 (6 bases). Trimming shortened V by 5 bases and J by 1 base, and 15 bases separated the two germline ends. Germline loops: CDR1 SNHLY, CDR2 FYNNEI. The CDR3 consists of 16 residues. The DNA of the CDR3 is TGTGCCAGCAGTAGATGGGACTTAACATCCTACAATGAGCAGTTCTTC. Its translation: CASSRWDLTSYNEQFF.

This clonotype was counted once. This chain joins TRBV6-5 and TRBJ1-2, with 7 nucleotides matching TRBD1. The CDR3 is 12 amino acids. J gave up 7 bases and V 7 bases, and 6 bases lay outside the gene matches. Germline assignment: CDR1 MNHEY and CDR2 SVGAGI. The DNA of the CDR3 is TGTGCCAGCAAGACAGGGTTGGGTGGCTACACCTTC. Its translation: CASKTGLGGYTF.